Each of the 30 T cell receptor beta chains below was sequenced from the same sample in a study of blood T cell repertoires in COVID-19. Assay used: immunoSEQ multiplex PCR; TCRdb lists only in-frame clones, some missing. The sample shows 300,000 to 450,000 clones, roughly 86% of them seen only once. Material for sequencing was peripheral blood. The source of these receptors is a young woman with COVID-19, enrolled during active disease.

V and J are TRBV11-2 and TRBJ2-1, with 7 positions matching TRBD2. The CDR3 consists of 16 residues. Looked up from germline, CDR1 is SGHAT and CDR2 is FQNNGV. Losses at the gene ends were 5 bases for V and 0 bases for J; bases not matched to a gene: 7. CDR3 residues: CASSPTRGSSYNEQFF. DNA for the CDR3: TGTGCCAGCAGCCCAACGCGCGGGAGCTCCTACAATGAGCAGTTCTTC. Variable domain in full (rest from reference TRBV11-2 and TRBJ2-1): EAGVAQSPRYKIIEKRQSVAFWCNPISGHATLYWYQQILGQGPKLLIQFQNNGVVDDSQLPKDRFSAERLKGVDSTLKIQPAKLEDSAVYLCASSPTRGSSYNEQFFGPGTRLTVL.

The chain joins TRBV5-5 to TRBJ2-3; 9 nucleotides agree with TRBD2. Germline loops: CDR1 SGHKS, CDR2 YYEKEE (reference sequence). This CDR3 is built from 15 residues. Germline trimming cut 5 bases from V and 8 bases from J; bases unmatched to any gene: 12. Here the CDR3 DNA reads TGTGCCAGCAGGCAAGGGGGACTAGCCATGGGTACGCAGTATTTT. It encodes CASRQGGLAMGTQYF. Combining the CDR3 with reference TRBV5-5 and TRBJ2-3 gives the whole variable domain DAGVTQSPTHLIKTRGQQVTLRCSPISGHKSVSWYQQVLGQGPQFIFQYYEKEERGRGNFPDRFSARQFPNYSSELNVNALLLGDSALYLCASRQGGLAMGTQYFGPGTRLTVL.

The V gene is TRBV2, the J gene TRBJ2-5; D not resolved. The CDR3 runs to 13 residues. V lost 4 bases and J 1 base, leaving 7 bases between the germline ends. In germline, CDR1 is SNHLY, CDR2 FYNNEI. The CDR3 DNA is TGTGCCAGCAGTGGACAAACCCAAGAGACCCAGTACTTC. It translates to CASSGQTQETQYF.

This sequence joins TRBV19 and TRBJ1-2; D unclear. This CDR3 has 14 amino acids. Germline CDR1 reads LNHDA; CDR2 reads SQIVND (reference sequence). Trimming stripped 6 bases from V and 8 bases from J, with 19 bases between. CDR3 DNA: TGTGCCAGTAGACTAGACGGCCGACGGGAAGGCTACACCTTC. It codes for CASRLDGRREGYTF.

This chain uses TRBV30 with TRBJ1-5; D remains ambiguous. The CDR3 totals 13 residues. Trimming pared 2 bases from V and 2 bases from J, leaving 7 bases between. Looked up from germline, CDR1 is GTSNPN and CDR2 is SVGIG (reference sequence). CDR3 protein: CAWSSSGNQPQHF. The CDR3 DNA follows: TGTGCCTGGAGTTCGTCCGGCAATCAGCCCCAGCATTTT.

V usage is TRBV7-8 and J usage is TRBJ2-7, with 8 bases identical to TRBD2. V shed 1 base and J 13 bases; nucleotides not matched to a gene: 3. There are 11 residues in the CDR3. Germline CDR1 SGHVS, CDR2 FQNEAQ. The CDR3 loop reads CASSLGLASYF. CDR3 coding DNA: TGTGCCAGCAGCTTAGGACTAGCGAGCTACTTC.

This clone was counted once. The chain combines TRBV30 with TRBJ1-2, with D maybe TRBD1 (5 bases). The V end was cut by 1 base, the J end by 2 bases, with 8 bases between. CDR3 length: 13 residues. From germline, CDR1 is GTSNPN and CDR2 SVGIG (reference sequence). The CDR3 DNA reads as TGTGCCTGGAGTGGGGGGGGAAACTATGGCTACACCTTC. This translates into CAWSGGGNYGYTF.

The rearrangement uses TRBV24-1 and TRBJ2-2; the D gene is possibly TRBD2 (6 bases). Between the trimmed V and J ends, which lost 3 bases and 7 bases, there was a span of 11 bases. The CDR3 is 14 residues long. CDR1 and CDR2 (germline): KGHDR, SFDVKD. CDR3 region: CATSDPPGVGELFF. CDR3 sequence (DNA): TGTGCCACCAGTGATCCACCGGGAGTCGGGGAGCTGTTTTTT.

The chain joins TRBV29-1 to TRBJ2-7, with 11 bases that match TRBD2. This CDR3 comprises 14 residues. Germline values: CDR1 SQVTM, CDR2 ANQGSEA. After removal of 5 bases from V and 0 bases from J, the junction contained 3 bases not matched to a gene. CDR3 region: CSVMTSGASYEQYF. The CDR3 region has the DNA TGCAGCGTTATGACTAGCGGGGCCTCCTACGAGCAGTACTTC.

The chain uses TRBV6-4 and TRBJ2-1; 10 nucleotides align to TRBD2. The germline V gene has CDR1 MRHNA and CDR2 SNTAGT. The trim removed 4 bases at V and 6 bases at J, leaving 3 bases unmatched. This CDR3 is 14 amino acids long. The CDR3 here is CASSVAGGSNEQFF. CDR3 sequence (DNA): TGTGCCAGCAGTGTAGCGGGAGGTTCCAATGAGCAGTTCTTC.

The table lists this clone with a count of one. V is TRBV11-1 and J is TRBJ2-1; TRBD2 matches at 12 bases. The junction had 5 bases not matched to a gene; V was cut back by 4 bases and J by 7 bases. The CDR3 consists of 15 residues. Germline V CDR1 and CDR2: SGHAT, FQDESV (reference sequence). The CDR3 nucleotides are TGTGCCAGCAGCTCTAGCGGGAGGGCATATAATGAGCAGTTCTTC. This encodes CASSSSGRAYNEQFF.

The chain joins TRBV9 to TRBJ2-5; 10 nucleotides match TRBD2. The CDR3 contains 17 residues. Per the germline V gene, CDR1 is SGDLS and CDR2 is YYNGEE. Unmatched junction bases numbered 16, after V lost 6 bases and J lost 5 bases. For the CDR3, the DNA is TGTGCCAGCAACCCTGGAGTAGCGGGAGGCGTCGGTGAGACCCAGTACTTC. As protein: CASNPGVAGGVGETQYF.

This chain uses TRBV15 with TRBJ2-3; D possibly corresponds to TRBD2 (6 bases). This CDR3 comprises 14 residues. V was shortened by 3 bases and J by 6 bases, with 13 bases between the two germline ends. Germline lookup yields CDR1 LNHNV and CDR2 YYDKDF (reference sequence). The CDR3 nucleotides read TGTGCCACCAGCAGCGCTCGCGGAGGGGATACGCAGTATTTT. It yields the protein CATSSARGGDTQYF. The full variable domain, completed using reference TRBV15 and TRBJ2-3, is DAMVIQNPRYQVTQFGKPVTLSCSQTLNHNVMYWYQQKSSQAPKLLFHYYDKDFNNEADTPDNFQSRRPNTSFCFLDIRSPGLGDTAMYLCATSSARGGDTQYFGPGTRLTVL.

V gene TRBV4-1 combines with J gene TRBJ1-3; TRBD1 is a possible D gene (6 bases). Germline-derived CDR1 and CDR2 are MGHRA and YSYEKL. The ends were cut back, 4 bases at V and 8 bases at J, with 15 bases in the middle. This CDR3 region has 14 residues. This CDR3 is CASSPAGTSDTIYF. The CDR3 bases are TGCGCCAGCAGCCCTGCCGGGACAAGTGACACCATATATTTT.

The genes are TRBV29-1 and TRBJ2-2; D is perhaps TRBD2 (5 bases). Trimming shortened V by 3 bases and J by 5 bases, and 13 bases separated the two germline ends. Germline CDR1 and CDR2: SQVTM and ANQGSEA. The CDR3 covers 14 residues. The DNA for the CDR3 is TGCAGCGTTGACGAGGGCGCGGGTACCGGGGAGCTGTTTTTT. Translated, it gives CSVDEGAGTGELFF.

The chain couples TRBV2 to TRBJ1-1, with 8 bases fitting TRBD1. The CDR3 contains 14 residues. CDR1 is SNHLY and CDR2 is FYNNEI in the germline V gene. V lost 5 bases to trimming and J lost 1 base; unmatched junction nucleotides: 3. CDR3 coding DNA: TGTGCCAGCAGTCGACAGGGGAGGAACACTGAAGCTTTCTTT. It yields the protein CASSRQGRNTEAFF.

The rearrangement uses TRBV24-1 and TRBJ1-2; D not certain. Per germline, CDR1 KGHDR and CDR2 SFDVKD. This CDR3 contains 11 residues. Trimming cost V 7 bases and J 6 bases, with 8 bases left between them. The CDR3 DNA reads as TGTGCCACCAGCTCAGAAGATGGCTACACCTTC. Translating it yields CATSSEDGYTF.

The genes are TRBV5-4 and TRBJ1-1; D gene ambiguous. The CDR3 length is 15 residues. Germline V gene data show CDR1 as SGHNT and CDR2 as YYREEE (reference sequence). Trimming stripped 0 bases from V and 5 bases from J, with 14 bases between. Here the CDR3 reads CASSLGLGSGTEAFF. The CDR3 DNA is TGTGCCAGCAGCTTGGGATTAGGGAGCGGTACTGAAGCTTTCTTT.

This chain connects TRBV7-9 to TRBJ2-7; D possibly corresponds to TRBD1 (7 bases). The V gene lost 6 bases and the J gene lost 7 bases, with 16 bases spanning the gap. This CDR3 comprises 13 residues. Germline V CDR1 and CDR2: SEHNR, FQNEAQ (reference sequence). DNA for the CDR3: TGTGCCAGCAGACCCCAGGGGGGATGGGAGCAGTACTTC. It codes for CASRPQGGWEQYF.

The chain employs TRBV2 and TRBJ2-7, with 7 bases lining up with TRBD1. Germline lookup yields CDR1 SNHLY and CDR2 FYNNEI. Germline trimming cut 11 bases from V and 3 bases from J; bases unmatched to any gene: 13. This CDR3 is built from 14 residues. CDR3 bases: TGTGCCTCCTCGAGGGACAGAAGCCTCTACGAGCAGTACTTC. It codes for CASSRDRSLYEQYF.

The chain joins TRBV19 to TRBJ2-1, with 12 bases identical to TRBD1. Germline V gene sequence: CDR1 LNHDA, CDR2 SQIVND (reference sequence). This CDR3 is 14 amino acids long. After removal of 3 bases from V and 9 bases from J, the junction contained 3 bases not matched to a gene. CDR3 DNA: TGTGCCAGTAGTATGGGGACAGGGGGCGGTGAGCAGTTCTTC. It encodes CASSMGTGGGEQFF.

As to this clone: One junction end does not reproduce the germline sequence, and a read error may be involved. The chain has TRBV30 and TRBJ2-1; tentatively, D is TRBD1 (6 bases). The germline V gene has CDR1 GTSNPN and CDR2 SVGIG (reference sequence). The CDR3 runs to 14 residues. The CDR3 region has the DNA TGTGCCTGGAGTGTACAGGGTTCCTCCAATGAGCAGTTCTTC. This sequence encodes CAWSVQGSSNEQFF.

Concerning this clone: Other nucleotide sequences from this sample produce the same CDR3. V and J are TRBV5-1 and TRBJ2-2; 9 nucleotides match TRBD1. Unmatched junction bases numbered 2, after V lost 3 bases and J lost 5 bases. Germline CDR1 and CDR2: SGHRS and YFSETQ. This CDR3 is 14 amino acids long. The CDR3 DNA is TGCGCCAGCAGCTCGGGACAGGGAACCGGGGAGCTGTTTTTT. Residues: CASSSGQGTGELFF.

The V call is TRBV3-1 (or the pseudogene TRBV3-2), the J call TRBJ1-1; tentatively, D is TRBD1 (6 bases). The V end was cut by 0 bases, the J end by 4 bases, with 6 bases between. Germline V lookup: CDR1 LGHDT, CDR2 YNNKEL (reference sequence). CDR3 length: 13 residues. CDR3 coding DNA: TGTGCCAGCAGCCAAGAGGGGGCCACTGAAGCTTTCTTT. It translates to CASSQEGATEAFF.

About this clone itself: Other DNA sequences of this sample code for an identical CDR3. V and J are TRBV7-9 and TRBJ1-3, with TRBD1 identical over 8 bases. This CDR3 has 14 amino acids. Trimming removed 5 bases from V and 4 bases from J; junction bases left unmatched: 4. From germline, CDR1 is SEHNR and CDR2 FQNEAQ (reference sequence). The DNA for the CDR3 is TGTGCCAGCAGCCGGGGACAGGCCGGAAACACCATATATTTT. This gives the protein CASSRGQAGNTIYF.

This chain joins TRBV29-1 and TRBJ1-1; D unresolved. The CDR3 covers 12 residues. The germline gives CDR1 SQVTM, CDR2 ANQGSEA. V shed 6 bases and J shed 3 bases, with 11 bases lying between them. CDR3 nucleotides: TGCAGCGTCTCAGACTTGGACACTGAAGCTTTCTTT. It is translated as CSVSDLDTEAFF.

V gene TRBV18 combines with J gene TRBJ1-3; the D gene is possibly TRBD1 (6 bases). V was cut by 4 bases and J by 1 base, with 23 bases left in between. The length of the CDR3 is 19 residues. Germline assignment: CDR1 KGHSH and CDR2 LQKENI. CDR3 residues: CASSLIAVPDRTSGNTIYF. In DNA, the CDR3 is TGTGCCAGCTCACTAATCGCGGTACCCGACAGGACATCTGGAAACACCATATATTTT.

This chain uses TRBV6-5 with TRBJ2-5; D call uncertain. The CDR3 length is 15 residues. V was pared by 4 bases and J by 0 bases, with 12 bases between. Germline CDR1 MNHEY, CDR2 SVGAGI. CDR3 in amino acids: CASSSTTAYQETQYF. CDR3 coding DNA: TGTGCCAGCAGTTCAACTACTGCGTACCAAGAGACCCAGTACTTC.

The chain uses TRBV9 and TRBJ2-7; the D gene is possibly TRBD2 (6 bases). V lost 5 bases, J lost 2 bases, and 29 bases lay in between. The CDR3 runs to 19 residues. Germline-derived CDR1 and CDR2 are SGDLS and YYNGEE. CDR3: CASRALCRVAEKEPYEQYF. CDR3 nucleotide sequence: TGTGCCAGCAGAGCCCTCTGTCGGGTAGCGGAAAAGGAACCCTACGAGCAGTACTTC.

The chain carries TRBV24-1 and TRBJ2-5; tentative D call: TRBD2 (6 bases). V was pared by 10 bases and J by 1 base, with 12 bases between. The CDR3 loop spans 13 amino acids. Germline loops: CDR1 KGHDR, CDR2 SFDVKD. In DNA, the CDR3 is TGTGCCACGCGGGACCGACTCCAAGAGACCCAGTACTTC. Protein sequence: CATRDRLQETQYF.